Sequencing of this T cell receptor beta chain was carried out in a study of technical replicates of blood from several donors. TCRdb's copy holds only in-frame clones and misses some; the assay was immunoSEQ multiplex PCR. The repertoire consists of 70,000 to 90,000 clones, with 85% to 95% occurring once and the leading ten covering 0.25%. Germline CDR1 and CDR2: SQVTM and ANQGSEA. V was pared by 6 bases and J by 0 bases, with 15 bases between. The CDR3 extends over 15 amino acids. The sample taken for sequencing was T cells isolated from PBMCs. This clonotype was obtained from a human donor in good health. The rearrangement joins TRBV29-1 to TRBJ2-1; D is unclear. The CDR3 here is CSVVPVPSSYNEQFF. The DNA for the CDR3 is TGCAGCGTAGTCCCCGTTCCGAGCTCCTACAATGAGCAGTTCTTC.